One and the same sample provided the 18 T cell receptor beta chains below, sequenced in a study of molecular identifiers for immune sequencing clone quantification. TCRdb reprocessed the PCR reads via MiXCR and lists one record per CDR3 protein. The profile shows hundreds of thousands of distinct CDR3 sequences, about a fifth of them singletons. Sequences were obtained from naive CD8+ T cells from blood, with Jurkat cell RNA spiked in. The subset is: FACS-sorted CD8+CD4-CCR7+CD45RA+ naive T cells. These receptor sequences come from a human donor in good health. Some libraries in this study had Jurkat cell RNA spiked in.

This chain connects TRBV7-9 to TRBJ1-6; D might be TRBD1 (6 bases). The V gene lost 5 bases and the J gene lost 9 bases, with 20 bases spanning the gap. The germline V gene has CDR1 SEHNR and CDR2 FQNEAQ (reference sequence). There are 16 residues in the CDR3. This CDR3 reads CASSPLGRGPVSPLHF. For the CDR3, the DNA is TGTGCCAGCAGCCCCCTTGGACGGGGGCCCGTTTCACCCCTCCACTTT.

This clonotype showed up many times. The gene calls are TRBV4-1 and TRBJ2-3; D gene uncertain. Deletions cut 0 bases from V and 1 base from J, with 8 bases between. The length of the CDR3 is 15 residues. Germline V gene lookup returns CDR1 MGHRA and CDR2 YSYEKL. Written as DNA, the CDR3 is TGCGCCAGCAGCCAAGATGGACGGGGCACAGATACGCAGTATTTT. Translating gives CASSQDGRGTDTQYF.

The V gene is TRBV13, the J gene TRBJ2-3; 8 bases align to TRBD2. This CDR3 spans 18 amino acids. Germline values: CDR1 PRHDT, CDR2 FYEKMQ (reference sequence). V gave up 5 bases and J gave up 5 bases; unmatched junction bases: 18. The DNA for the CDR3 is TGTGCCAGCAGCCCGGGGGACGTCAGCGGGGGAGTTGGAGATACGCAGTATTTT. Amino acids: CASSPGDVSGGVGDTQYF.

For this clonotype: Given the absence of the conserved phenylalanine or tryptophan at the CDR3 end, a read error is likely. V and J are TRBV20-1 and TRBJ2-7; D uncertain. V lost 3 bases and J 6 bases, leaving 12 bases between the germline ends. The germline CDR1 and CDR2 sequences are DFQATT and SNEGSKA (reference sequence). This CDR3 region has 12 residues. The CDR3: CSARGFPIEQYL. The CDR3 DNA reads as TGCAGTGCTAGGGGCTTTCCCATCGAGCAGTACCTC.

This clonotype was seen a handful of times. The chain has TRBV4-3 and TRBJ2-7; D may be TRBD1 (6 bases). The germline V gene has CDR1 LGHNA and CDR2 YSLEER. The CDR3 contains 14 residues. V lost 4 bases and J 0 bases, leaving 10 bases between the germline ends. As DNA, the CDR3 is TGCGCCAGCAGCCGGACAGCTCTCTCCTACGAGCAGTACTTC. Amino acid sequence: CASSRTALSYEQYF.

This clonotype has a count of ten or more. CDR3 in DNA: TGTGCCAGCAGCTTAGTTTCCCTGATCACAGATACGCAGTATTTT. Amino acid sequence: CASSLVSLITDTQYF. V usage is TRBV7-9 and J usage is TRBJ2-3; D uncertain. Germline CDR1 reads SEHNR; CDR2 reads FQNEAQ (reference sequence). The V and J ends lost 1 base and 2 bases respectively, with 10 bases between them. CDR3 length: 15 residues.

This clonotype was recorded many times. The V and J genes are TRBV6-5 and TRBJ1-1, with D tentatively TRBD1 (5 bases). V was cut by 5 bases and J by 1 base, with 11 bases left in between. The CDR3 contains 14 residues. The germline V gene has CDR1 MNHEY and CDR2 SVGAGI. CDR3 DNA sequence: TGTGCCAGCAGTGCGCGGGGCTCGAACACTGAAGCTTTCTTT. Protein product: CASSARGSNTEAFF.

This clonotype was found many times. The chain is built from TRBV4-1 and TRBJ2-7; 8 bases line up with TRBD1. CDR3 length: 15 residues. The germline V gene encodes CDR1 MGHRA and CDR2 YSYEKL. V lost 4 bases and J lost 4; bases outside the gene matches: 9. The CDR3 loop is CASSPQGRGLYEQYF. Here the CDR3 DNA reads TGCGCCAGCAGCCCCCAGGGCAGGGGGCTGTACGAGCAGTACTTC.

For this clonotype: Since a much larger clone is just one base distant, this may be a read error. The chain employs TRBV5-6 and TRBJ1-6; 7 bases agree with TRBD1. Germline values: CDR1 SGHDT, CDR2 YYEEEE. This CDR3 has 13 amino acids. The CDR3, as DNA: TGTGCCGGCAGCAGAACAGGGGATTCACCCCTCCACTTT. Amino acid sequence: CAGSRTGDSPLHF.

In this sample, this clonotype turned up many times. The rearrangement uses TRBV12-3 or TRBV12-4 and TRBJ1-4, with D possibly being TRBD1 (5 bases). Trimming left V 3 bases short and J 4 bases short, with 9 bases between. The CDR3 consists of 14 residues. CDR3 residues: CASSFGGVNEKLFF. In DNA, the CDR3 is TGTGCCAGCAGTTTTGGAGGGGTTAATGAAAAACTGTTTTTT.

In this sample, this clonotype turned up many times. This rearrangement joins TRBV7-2 to TRBJ2-7; 8 bases align to TRBD2. The CDR3 is 12 amino acids. Germline loops: CDR1 SGHTA, CDR2 FQGNSA. V was pared by 5 bases and J by 7 bases, with 4 bases of the junction left unmatched. Here the CDR3 DNA reads TGTGCCAGCAGCCTACCTAGCGGGGAGCAGTACTTC. It encodes CASSLPSGEQYF.

Many counts were recorded for this clonotype. CDR3 bases: TGCGCCAGCAGCCAACAAAGGAACACTGAAGCTTTCTTT. Translation gives CASSQQRNTEAFF. This chain links TRBV4-1 with TRBJ1-1; D is uncertain. Germline CDR1 and CDR2: MGHRA and YSYEKL. This CDR3 has 13 amino acids. Trimming left V 2 bases short and J 1 base short, with 5 bases between.

About this clonotype itself: A read error is possible here, since a much larger clone lies one base away. V is TRBV15 and J is TRBJ1-5; D not certain. The ends were cut back, 0 bases at V and 1 base at J, with 4 bases in the middle. CDR1 LNHNV and CDR2 YYDKDF come from the germline V gene (reference sequence). The CDR3 totals 14 residues. CDR3 residues: CATSREASNQPQHF. Written as DNA, the CDR3 is TGTGCCACCAGCAGAGAAGCCAGCAATCAGCCCCAGCATTTT. Looking up the rest from reference TRBV15 and TRBJ1-5 gives the full variable domain: DAMVIQNPRYQVTQFGKPVTLSCSQTLNHNVMYWYQQKSSQAPKLLFHYYDKDFNNEADTPDNFQSRRPNTSFCFLDIRSPGLGDTAMYLCATSREASNQPQHFGDGTRLSIL.

About this clonotype itself: A much larger clone differs by one base, so this may be a read error. The chain joins TRBV7-9 to TRBJ2-2; unclear D gene. The V gene lost 5 bases and the J gene lost 5 bases, with 9 bases spanning the gap. The length of the CDR3 is 13 residues. Germline-derived CDR1 and CDR2 are SEHNR and FQNEAQ (reference sequence). This CDR3 is CASSPISTGELFF. The CDR3 nucleotides are TGTGCCAGCAGCCCCATTTCTACCGGGGAGCTGTTTTTT. Combining the CDR3 with reference TRBV7-9 and TRBJ2-2 gives the whole variable domain DTGVSQNPRHKITKRGQNVTFRCDPISEHNRLYWYRQTLGQGPEFLTYFQNEAQLEKSRLLSDRFSAERPKGSFSTLEIQRTEQGDSAMYLCASSPISTGELFFGEGSRLTVL.

This clonotype was detected ten times or more. The gene calls are TRBV6-5 and TRBJ1-4; D remains ambiguous. The CDR3 contains 16 residues. Germline V gives CDR1 MNHEY, CDR2 SVGAGI. V was shortened by 0 bases and J by 6 bases, with 14 bases between the two germline ends. The CDR3 nucleotides are TGTGCCAGCAGTTACTCGCTTGGGTGGAATGATGAAAAACTGTTTTTT. It encodes CASSYSLGWNDEKLFF.

This clonotype was seen at least ten times. The gene calls are TRBV30 and TRBJ2-3, with D uncertain. Germline-derived CDR1 and CDR2 are GTSNPN and SVGIG (reference sequence). CDR3 size: 14 residues. Trimming took 2 bases from V and 2 from J, leaving 11 bases between them. The CDR3 protein is CAWSLGHNTDTQYF. Here the CDR3 DNA reads TGTGCCTGGAGTTTAGGGCATAACACAGATACGCAGTATTTT.

This clonotype has a count of ten or more. The chain joins TRBV4-3 to TRBJ1-1, with D uncertain. V lost 0 bases, J lost 6 bases, and 8 bases lay in between. This CDR3 contains 13 residues. Germline lookup yields CDR1 LGHNA and CDR2 YSLEER. The CDR3 DNA reads TGCGCCAGCAGCCAAGATGGTGGGGCTGAAGCTTTCTTT. Amino acid sequence: CASSQDGGAEAFF.

This clonotype was seen a few times. This sequence may be a read error, since a much larger clone differs from it by one base. The chain carries TRBV7-2 and TRBJ2-1; no definite D call. This CDR3 has 16 residues. The germline CDR1 and CDR2 sequences are SGHTA and FQGNSA. The CDR3 DNA follows: TGTGCCGGCAGCTTAGAACGAGGAGCTCCGTACAATGAGCAGTTCTTC. This codes for CAGSLERGAPYNEQFF.